What follows describes a single T cell receptor beta chain. Its antigen is still unknown. This record belongs to a study of vaccination effects on CD4 cells after COVID-19. Sequencing in the ViraFEST assay came after antigen-specific CD4+ T cells had been expanded with viral peptide pools, which were used to stimulate PBMC. It was after more than nine days of culture that CD4+ T cells were isolated. People in the vaccine group had not been infected with SARS-CoV-2 before, and their nucleocapsid antibodies were negative. PBMC were cultured at some 2.1 million per well with roughly 10 IU/ml IL-2 and approximately 10 ug/ml peptides. Study-level points and caveats: Healthy vaccinees' vaccine-induced clones included only 1 of 255 cross-reacting with common cold coronaviruses. Marked clonal contraction was seen in infection- and vaccine-induced clones late after vaccination.

TCRdb keeps only in-frame clones here, not all; method: immunoSEQ multiplex PCR. The sample carries some 77,000 clones, approximately 70% recorded once. The TCR originated in a human donor who received a COVID-19 vaccine. The source was CD4+ T cells from PBMCs cultured with HCoV-OC43 spike peptides, collected before COVID-19 vaccination. This sample's subset: HCoV-OC43 spike overlapping peptide pool stimulation.

CDR3 coding DNA: TGTGCCAGCAGTTCCAGGCCAAACGAGCTAGCTTTCTTT. As protein: CASSSRPNELAFF. V usage is TRBV6-5 and J usage is TRBJ1-1; D gene ambiguous. The CDR3 sequence is 13 residues long. V shed 4 bases and J shed 10 bases, with 16 bases lying between them. Germline values: CDR1 MNHEY, CDR2 SVGAGI.